This T cell receptor (beta chain) was found in a study of T cell responses to AZD1222 COVID-19 vaccine. The assay was immunoSEQ multiplex PCR, and TCRdb's table has in-frame clones only and misses some. This table has approximately 190,000 clones, 85% to 90% appearing once. Details on this clone: As yet, its antigen is unknown.

CDR3 length: 18 residues. CDR1 and CDR2 (germline): PRHDT, FYEKMQ (reference sequence). The ends lost 4 bases at V and 2 bases at J; junction bases unmatched: 13. Notes on the study in general: No day 14 peak samples; only post-peak repertoires were characterized. Clonal diversity may have been underestimated, and the donors were mostly white British, with more females than males. Two AZD1222 doses significantly raised spike-specific TCR breadth and depth over controls.

This chain joins TRBV13 and TRBJ2-2; 7 bases line up with TRBD1. Material: peripheral blood, obtained on day 0 of MenACWY control vaccination. The sequence was obtained from an adult in good health. In DNA, the CDR3 is TGTGCCAGCAGCTCGACCCGGGACAGTAGATTAAACACCGGGGAGCTGTTTTTT. This gives the protein CASSSTRDSRLNTGELFF.